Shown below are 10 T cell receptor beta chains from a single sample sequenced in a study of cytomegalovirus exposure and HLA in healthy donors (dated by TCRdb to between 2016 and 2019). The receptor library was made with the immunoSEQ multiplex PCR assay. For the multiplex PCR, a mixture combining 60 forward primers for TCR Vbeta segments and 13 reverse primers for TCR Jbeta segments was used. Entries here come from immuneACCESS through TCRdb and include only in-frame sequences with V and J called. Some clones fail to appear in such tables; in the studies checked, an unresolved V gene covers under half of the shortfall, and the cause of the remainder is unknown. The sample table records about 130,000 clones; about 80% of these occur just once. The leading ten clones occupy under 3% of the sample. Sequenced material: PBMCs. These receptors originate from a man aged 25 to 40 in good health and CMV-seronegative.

CDR3 in amino acids: CSVGGGRNGYTF. CDR3 nucleotides: TGCAGCGTTGGCGGGGGGCGGAATGGCTACACCTTC. The chain combines TRBV29-1 with TRBJ1-2, with D tentatively TRBD1 (6 bases). Germline CDR1 SQVTM, CDR2 ANQGSEA. The CDR3 is made up of 12 amino acids. Trimming left V 4 bases short and J 6 bases short, with 12 bases between.

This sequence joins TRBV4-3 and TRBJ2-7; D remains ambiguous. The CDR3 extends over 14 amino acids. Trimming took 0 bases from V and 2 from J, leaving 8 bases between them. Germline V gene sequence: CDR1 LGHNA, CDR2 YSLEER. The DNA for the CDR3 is TGCGCCAGCAGCCAAGATCGCCAGACCTACGAGCAGTACTTC. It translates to CASSQDRQTYEQYF.

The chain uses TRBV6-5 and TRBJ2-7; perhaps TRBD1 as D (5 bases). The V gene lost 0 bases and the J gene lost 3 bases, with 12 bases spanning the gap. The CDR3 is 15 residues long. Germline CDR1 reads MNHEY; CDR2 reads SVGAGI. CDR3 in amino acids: CASSYSTQGYYEQYF. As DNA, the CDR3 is TGTGCCAGCAGTTACTCGACCCAGGGATACTACGAGCAGTACTTC.

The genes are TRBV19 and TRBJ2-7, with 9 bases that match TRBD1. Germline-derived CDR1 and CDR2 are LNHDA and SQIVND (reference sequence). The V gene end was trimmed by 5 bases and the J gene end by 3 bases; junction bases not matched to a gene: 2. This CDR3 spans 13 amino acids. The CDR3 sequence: CASSGQGLYEQYF. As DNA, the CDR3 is TGTGCCAGTAGTGGACAGGGGCTCTACGAGCAGTACTTC. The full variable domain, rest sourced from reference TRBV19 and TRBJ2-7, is DGGITQSPKYLFRKEGQNVTLSCEQNLNHDAMYWYRQDPGQGLRLIYYSQIVNDFQKGDIAEGYSVSREKKESFPLTVTSAQKNPTAFYLCASSGQGLYEQYFGPGTRLTVT.

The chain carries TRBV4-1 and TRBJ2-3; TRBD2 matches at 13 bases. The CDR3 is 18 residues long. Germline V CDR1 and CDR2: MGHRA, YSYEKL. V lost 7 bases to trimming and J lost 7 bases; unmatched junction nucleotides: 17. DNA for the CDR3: TGCGCCAGCAAGTGGACTAGCGGGAGCAGTGGTTTTTCTAATACGCAGTATTTT. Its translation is CASKWTSGSSGFSNTQYF.

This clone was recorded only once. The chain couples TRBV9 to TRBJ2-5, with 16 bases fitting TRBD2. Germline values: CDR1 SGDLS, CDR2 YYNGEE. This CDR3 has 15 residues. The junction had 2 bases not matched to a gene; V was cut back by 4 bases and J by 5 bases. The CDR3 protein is CASSPGLAGGETQYF. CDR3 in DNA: TGTGCCAGCAGCCCGGGACTAGCGGGAGGGGAGACCCAGTACTTC.

Here the CDR3 DNA reads TGCGCCAGCAGCTCAGGGGACGGGACAGATACGCAGTATTTT. Residues: CASSSGDGTDTQYF. The chain combines TRBV5-1 with TRBJ2-3; D might be TRBD1 (6 bases). The CDR3 spans 14 residues. From germline, CDR1 is SGHRS and CDR2 YFSETQ. V shed 3 bases and J shed 3 bases, with 11 bases lying between them.

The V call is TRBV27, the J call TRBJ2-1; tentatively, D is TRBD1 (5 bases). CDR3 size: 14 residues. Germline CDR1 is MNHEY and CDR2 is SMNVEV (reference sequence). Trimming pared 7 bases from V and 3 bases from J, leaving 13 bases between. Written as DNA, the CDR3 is TGTGCCAGCACCTTCCAGGGCCTCTACAATGAGCAGTTCTTC. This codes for CASTFQGLYNEQFF.

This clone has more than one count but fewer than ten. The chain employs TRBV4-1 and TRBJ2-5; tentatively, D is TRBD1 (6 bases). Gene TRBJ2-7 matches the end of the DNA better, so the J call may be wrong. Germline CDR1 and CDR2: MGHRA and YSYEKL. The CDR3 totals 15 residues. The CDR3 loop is CASSQVQGKGYEQYF. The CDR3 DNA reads TGCGCCAGCAGCCAAGTTCAGGGGAAGGGGTACGAGCAGTACTTC.

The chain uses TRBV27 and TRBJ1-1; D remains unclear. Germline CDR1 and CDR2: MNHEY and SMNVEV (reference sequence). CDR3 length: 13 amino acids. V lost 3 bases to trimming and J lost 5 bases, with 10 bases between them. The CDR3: CASSFNSGTEAFF. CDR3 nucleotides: TGTGCCAGCAGTTTTAACAGCGGGACTGAAGCTTTCTTT.